This passage covers 25 T cell receptor beta chains from one sample sequenced in a study of T cell repertoires in Merkel cell carcinoma. The table came from immunoSEQ multiplex PCR; TCRdb's copy has only in-frame clones and leaves some out. The table includes roughly 14,000 clones, roughly four fifths detected once. The source material was tumor tissue. Receptor source: an adult with Merkel cell carcinoma.

This chain connects TRBV7-3 to TRBJ2-1; 7 nucleotides line up with TRBD2. The CDR3 runs 14 residues. From germline, CDR1 is SGHTA and CDR2 FQGTGA. V trimming: 3 bases; J trimming: 2 bases; junction bases outside the gene matches: 1. CDR3 bases: TGTGCCAGCAGCTTTAGCGGGCCCTACAATGAGCAGTTCTTC. Amino acids: CASSFSGPYNEQFF.

This chain uses TRBV6-5 with TRBJ1-3; D gene uncertain. V was clipped by 7 bases and J by 2 bases, with 15 bases between them. Germline CDR1 reads MNHEY; CDR2 reads SVGAGI. This CDR3 spans 15 amino acids. CDR3 loop: CASTPVDGAGNTIYF. The CDR3 DNA follows: TGTGCCAGCACCCCAGTGGACGGAGCTGGAAACACCATATATTTT.

This clone has a handful of counts. The chain recombines TRBV5-1 with TRBJ1-2; 7 nucleotides match TRBD1. Germline values: CDR1 SGHRS, CDR2 YFSETQ. The CDR3 spans 13 residues. V trimming: 4 bases; J trimming: 6 bases; junction bases outside the gene matches: 6. CDR3 protein: CASSPDRAHGYTF. In DNA form, the CDR3 reads TGCGCCAGCAGCCCCGACAGGGCCCATGGCTACACCTTC.

Only a few counts were recorded for this clone. The rearrangement links TRBV3-1 (or the pseudogene TRBV3-2) to TRBJ2-2; D is undetermined. Germline CDR1 reads LGHDT; CDR2 reads YNNKEL (reference sequence). The CDR3 extends over 16 amino acids. V lost 3 bases to trimming and J lost 4 bases, with 15 bases between them. CDR3 loop: CASSHSRQIGTGELFF. The CDR3 DNA reads as TGTGCCAGCAGCCACTCTAGGCAGATTGGCACCGGGGAGCTGTTTTTT.

The gene calls are TRBV3-1 (or the pseudogene TRBV3-2) and TRBJ1-1, with 10 bases identical to TRBD1. The CDR3 has 18 amino acids. V dropped 2 bases and J dropped 3; count of bases not matched to a gene: 12. CDR1 is LGHDT, CDR2 YNNKEL, per germline (reference sequence). The chain's CDR3 is CASSQLRDRGVGYTEAFF. CDR3 in DNA: TGTGCCAGCAGCCAACTTAGGGACAGGGGAGTGGGTTACACTGAAGCTTTCTTT.

The chain is built from TRBV4-2 and TRBJ1-2, with no clear D. The CDR3 extends over 17 amino acids. V lost 0 bases, J lost 0 bases, and 14 bases lay in between. Germline assignment: CDR1 LGHNA and CDR2 YNFKEQ. The CDR3 sequence is CASSQDLKSYPNYGYTF. DNA of the CDR3: TGTGCCAGCAGCCAAGATCTGAAATCCTATCCTAACTATGGCTACACCTTC.

The chain couples TRBV18 to TRBJ1-2, with a possible D match to TRBD1 (6 bases). The CDR3 is made up of 18 amino acids. Looked up from germline, CDR1 is KGHSH and CDR2 is LQKENI. Trimming stripped 1 base from V and 3 bases from J, with 21 bases between. The CDR3 protein is CASSPLAGGGGDYYGYTF. As DNA, the CDR3 is TGTGCCAGCTCACCACTAGCAGGCGGAGGGGGTGATTACTATGGCTACACCTTC.

The genes are TRBV11-1 and TRBJ2-1, with 7 nucleotides matching TRBD1. The germline gives CDR1 SGHAT, CDR2 FQDESV (reference sequence). The ends lost 5 bases at V and 0 bases at J; junction bases unmatched: 4. CDR3 length: 15 residues. CDR3 bases: TGTGCCAGCAGCCAGGGACAGTTCTCCTACAATGAGCAGTTCTTC. It specifies CASSQGQFSYNEQFF.

This chain connects TRBV28 to TRBJ1-5, with 10 bases matching TRBD1. The CDR3 runs to 15 residues. J was trimmed by 6 bases and V by 5 bases; bases with no gene match: 7. In germline, CDR1 is MDHEN, CDR2 SYDVKM. CDR3 sequence reads: CASSPLRTGGQPQHF. In DNA, the CDR3 is TGTGCCAGCAGTCCCCTCCGGACAGGGGGTCAGCCCCAGCATTTT.

This chain connects TRBV7-3 to TRBJ2-3; the D call may be TRBD1 or TRBD2 (6 bases each). The V gene lost 3 bases and the J gene lost 5 bases, with 15 bases spanning the gap. CDR3 length: 15 amino acids. Germline V CDR1 and CDR2: SGHTA, FQGTGA. The CDR3: CASSFRGGLGDTQYF. As DNA, the CDR3 is TGTGCCAGCAGCTTTAGAGGGGGGCTAGGAGATACGCAGTATTTT.

The chain recombines TRBV23-1 with TRBJ2-2, with 14 bases that match TRBD2. TRBV23-1 is noted as an ORF with a role that remains uncertain. V shed 5 bases and J 4 bases; nucleotides not matched to a gene: 6. The CDR3 contains 17 residues. CDR3 sequence: CASSWPTSGRATGELFF. The CDR3 DNA reads as TGCGCCAGCAGTTGGCCGACTAGCGGGAGGGCCACCGGGGAGCTGTTTTTT.

This rearrangement joins TRBV2 to TRBJ2-3; the match to TRBD1 covers 7 bases. V dropped 5 bases and J dropped 2; count of bases not matched to a gene: 7. Germline V gene data show CDR1 as SNHLY and CDR2 as FYNNEI. The CDR3 loop spans 15 amino acids. CDR3 bases: TGTGCCAGCAGTACTCCGGGACAGCTCACAGATACGCAGTATTTT. The encoded protein is CASSTPGQLTDTQYF.

The chain links TRBV28 to TRBJ2-1; possibly TRBD1 for D (5 bases). The CDR3 covers 12 residues. Germline lookup yields CDR1 MDHEN and CDR2 SYDVKM. Trimming removed 4 bases at V and 14 bases at J, with 15 bases between. The CDR3 coding sequence is TGTGCCAGCAGTTACCAGGGATTTAGGAAGTTCTTC. Translated: CASSYQGFRKFF.

The gene calls are TRBV19 and TRBJ1-5, with D unresolved. V lost 6 bases, J lost 6 bases, and 18 bases lay in between. CDR3 length: 15 amino acids. Germline lookup yields CDR1 LNHDA and CDR2 SQIVND (reference sequence). CDR3 nucleotide sequence: TGTGCCAGTAGGCAGCAGCGGGGTATGGGTCAGCCCCAGCATTTT. Translating it yields CASRQQRGMGQPQHF. Drawing the rest from reference TRBV19 and TRBJ1-5, the complete variable domain is DGGITQSPKYLFRKEGQNVTLSCEQNLNHDAMYWYRQDPGQGLRLIYYSQIVNDFQKGDIAEGYSVSREKKESFPLTVTSAQKNPTAFYLCASRQQRGMGQPQHFGDGTRLSIL.

The chain employs TRBV6-2 or TRBV6-3 and TRBJ2-1; the match to TRBD2 covers 9 bases. Unmatched junction bases numbered 16, after V lost 10 bases and J lost 9 bases. The CDR3 loop spans 15 amino acids. Germline V lookup: CDR1 MNHEY, CDR2 SVGEGT. The CDR3 is CATSKSASGVGEQFF. In DNA form, the CDR3 reads TGTGCCACCAGCAAGTCCGCTAGCGGGGTGGGTGAGCAGTTCTTC.

The rearrangement joins TRBV27 to TRBJ1-5, with D possibly matching TRBD1 (5 bases). The CDR3 is 16 amino acids. Germline CDR1 is MNHEY and CDR2 is SMNVEV (reference sequence). The V end lost 2 bases, the J end lost 1 base, and 12 bases lay between the germline ends. The CDR3 loop is CASSLVQGGSNQPQHF. The CDR3 region has the DNA TGTGCCAGCAGTTTAGTGCAGGGAGGGAGCAATCAGCCCCAGCATTTT.

The chain recombines TRBV28 with TRBJ2-7; 9 nucleotides match TRBD1. From germline, CDR1 is MDHEN and CDR2 SYDVKM. The V and J ends lost 6 bases and 2 bases, in that order; junction bases with no gene match: 8. The length of the CDR3 is 15 residues. The CDR3 DNA is TGTGCCAGCAGAAAACTCCGGGACAGGGCCTACGAGCAGTACTTC. Translation gives CASRKLRDRAYEQYF.

This clone was detected only a few times. CDR3 protein: CASSPQGSYGYTF. CDR3 bases: TGTGCCAGCAGCCCACAGGGGAGCTATGGCTACACCTTC. This chain uses TRBV11-3 with TRBJ1-2; TRBD1 agrees at 7 bases. The CDR3 consists of 13 residues. J was trimmed by 4 bases and V by 5 bases; bases with no gene match: 4. From germline, CDR1 is SGHNT and CDR2 YENEEA. Full variable domain (outside the CDR3, taken from reference TRBV11-3 and TRBJ1-2): EAGVVQSPRYKIIEKKQPVAFWCNPISGHNTLYWYLQNLGQGPELLIRYENEEAVDDSQLPKDRFSAERLKGVDSTLKIQPAELGDSAVYLCASSPQGSYGYTFGSGTRLTVV.

For this clone: The sample contains more than one DNA sequence encoding this CDR3. The rearrangement links TRBV7-3 to TRBJ2-5; D call uncertain. Germline values: CDR1 SGHTA, CDR2 FQGTGA. V was cut by 5 bases and J by 2 bases, with 9 bases left in between. CDR3 length: 13 amino acids. The CDR3 here is CASSLGTQETQYF. CDR3 bases: TGTGCCAGCAGCCTAGGTACTCAAGAGACCCAGTACTTC.

The chain combines TRBV18 with TRBJ1-1, with TRBD1 matching 7 bases. The V gene end was trimmed by 5 bases and the J gene end by 3 bases; junction bases not matched to a gene: 9. This CDR3 contains 15 residues. Germline V lookup: CDR1 KGHSH, CDR2 LQKENI. CDR3 sequence reads: CASSAQQGIYTEAFF. The DNA of the CDR3 is TGTGCCAGCTCAGCCCAACAGGGGATTTACACTGAAGCTTTCTTT.

The chain has TRBV30 and TRBJ2-5; D might be TRBD1 (6 bases). The germline V gene encodes CDR1 GTSNPN and CDR2 SVGIG (reference sequence). This CDR3 comprises 12 residues. The V and J ends lost 5 bases and 0 bases respectively, with 7 bases between them. CDR3 nucleotide sequence: TGTGCCTGGGGACAGTACCAAGAGACCCAGTACTTC. It translates to CAWGQYQETQYF.

This clone has just one count. The J gene is TRBJ2-2, the V gene TRBV4-2; the D gene is possibly TRBD1 (5 bases). Germline V gene data show CDR1 as LGHNA and CDR2 as YNFKEQ. This CDR3 spans 16 amino acids. Trimming shortened V by 1 base and J by 4 bases, and 13 bases separated the two germline ends. The chain's CDR3 is CASSQGIGAATGELFF. The CDR3 region has the DNA TGTGCCAGCAGCCAAGGGATAGGGGCGGCCACCGGGGAGCTGTTTTTT.

A single count supports this clone. V is TRBV5-6 and J is TRBJ1-6, with D hard to call. V shed 2 bases and J shed 6 bases, with 9 bases lying between them. Germline CDR1 is SGHDT and CDR2 is YYEEEE. CDR3 length: 14 residues. The CDR3 nucleotides read TGTGCCAGCAGCTTAGGCCCCGGTAATTCACCCCTCCACTTT. This codes for CASSLGPGNSPLHF.

This chain connects TRBV7-3 to TRBJ1-6, with unresolved D. V was shortened by 2 bases and J by 5 bases, with 7 bases between the two germline ends. Germline V gene sequence: CDR1 SGHTA, CDR2 FQGTGA. This CDR3 region has 14 residues. CDR3 sequence: CASSLLADNSPLHF. The CDR3 region has the DNA TGTGCCAGCAGCTTATTGGCAGATAATTCACCCCTCCACTTT.

This clone was seen only once. The gene calls are TRBV18 and TRBJ2-1; possibly TRBD1 for D (5 bases). Germline CDR1 reads KGHSH; CDR2 reads LQKENI. Trimming took off 5 bases at V and 3 bases at J, with 8 bases between the two ends. CDR3 size: 13 residues. CDR3 nucleotides: TGTGCCAGCTCAACAGGTTTCTACAATGAGCAGTTCTTC. Protein sequence: CASSTGFYNEQFF. The full variable domain, rest sourced from reference TRBV18 and TRBJ2-1, is NAGVMQNPRHLVRRRGQEARLRCSPMKGHSHVYWYRQLPEEGLKFMVYLQKENIIDESGMPKERFSAEFPKEGPSILRIQQVVRGDSAAYFCASSTGFYNEQFFGPGTRLTVL.